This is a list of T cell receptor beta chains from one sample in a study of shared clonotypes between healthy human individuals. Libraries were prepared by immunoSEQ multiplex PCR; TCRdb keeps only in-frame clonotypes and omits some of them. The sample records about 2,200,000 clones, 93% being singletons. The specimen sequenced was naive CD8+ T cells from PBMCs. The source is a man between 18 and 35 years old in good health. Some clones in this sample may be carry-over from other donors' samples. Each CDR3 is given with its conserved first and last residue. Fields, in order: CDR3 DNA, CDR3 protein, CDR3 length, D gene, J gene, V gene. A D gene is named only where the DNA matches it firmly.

cdr3_nt: TGTGCCAGCAGTTTAGCAGCGGGAGGCCTCGATGAGCAGTTCTTC; cdr3_aa: CASSLAAGGLDEQFF; cdr3_length: 15; d_call: TRBD2; j_call: TRBJ2-1; v_call: TRBV28
cdr3_nt: TGTGCCATCAGTGAGTCGTGGACCCAGTACTTC; cdr3_aa: CAISESWTQYF; cdr3_length: 11; d_call: .; j_call: TRBJ2-5; v_call: TRBV10-3
cdr3_nt: TGCGCCAGCAGCCCAGAGGGGACAGCCTACAATGAGCAGTTCTTC; cdr3_aa: CASSPEGTAYNEQFF; cdr3_length: 15; d_call: TRBD1; j_call: TRBJ2-1; v_call: TRBV4-1
cdr3_nt: TGTGCCAGTAGTATAGCCCCTGGGGAGCCCCAGCATTTT; cdr3_aa: CASSIAPGEPQHF; cdr3_length: 13; d_call: .; j_call: TRBJ1-5; v_call: TRBV19
cdr3_nt: TGTGCCAGCAGCTTCTCGGAGAGCGGGAGGGCCGTGGAGCAGTTCTTC; cdr3_aa: CASSFSESGRAVEQFF; cdr3_length: 16; d_call: TRBD2; j_call: TRBJ2-1; v_call: TRBV5-5
cdr3_nt: TGTGCCAGCATCCCATTGCCGGGACTAGACTCACTGGGGGGCTACGAGCAGTACTTC; cdr3_aa: CASIPLPGLDSLGGYEQYF; cdr3_length: 19; d_call: .; j_call: TRBJ2-7; v_call: TRBV21-1
cdr3_nt: TGTGCCAGCAGCGTATCTGGGACAGCACCCTACGAGCAGTACTTC; cdr3_aa: CASSVSGTAPYEQYF; cdr3_length: 15; d_call: TRBD1; j_call: TRBJ2-7; v_call: TRBV9
cdr3_nt: TGTGCCAGCAGTGAATTACAATCCAATGAGCAGTTCTTC; cdr3_aa: CASSELQSNEQFF; cdr3_length: 13; d_call: .; j_call: TRBJ2-1; v_call: TRBV25-1
cdr3_nt: TGTGCCAGTAGTATTCGGGACAGGGCCCAGCCCCAGCATTTT; cdr3_aa: CASSIRDRAQPQHF; cdr3_length: 14; d_call: TRBD1; j_call: TRBJ1-5; v_call: TRBV19
cdr3_nt: TGCGCCAGCAGCCAAGATCGGGGACTCGCATACAATGAGCAGTTCTTC; cdr3_aa: CASSQDRGLAYNEQFF; cdr3_length: 16; d_call: .; j_call: TRBJ2-1; v_call: TRBV4-3
cdr3_nt: TGTGCCAGCAGCCCCAGTCCCATTGTACAGGGGGCGCGTGAGCAGTACTTC; cdr3_aa: CASSPSPIVQGAREQYF; cdr3_length: 17; d_call: TRBD1; j_call: TRBJ2-7; v_call: TRBV4-2
cdr3_nt: TGTGCCGGCCAAGGTAGAAGCTCCTACGAGCAGTACTTC; cdr3_aa: CAGQGRSSYEQYF; cdr3_length: 13; d_call: .; j_call: TRBJ2-7; v_call: TRBV2
cdr3_nt: TGTGCCAGCAGCGGCCTGTTGGACTACGAGCAGTACTTC; cdr3_aa: CASSGLLDYEQYF; cdr3_length: 13; d_call: .; j_call: TRBJ2-7; v_call: TRBV9
cdr3_nt: TGCGCCAGCAGCCAAGATGTCCCGGGGGGGGGTGATGAGCAGTTCTTC; cdr3_aa: CASSQDVPGGGDEQFF; cdr3_length: 16; d_call: TRBD2; j_call: TRBJ2-1; v_call: TRBV4-3
cdr3_nt: TGTGCCAGCAGCTTAGGAATCCACGAGCAGTACTTC; cdr3_aa: CASSLGIHEQYF; cdr3_length: 12; d_call: .; j_call: TRBJ2-7; v_call: TRBV13
cdr3_nt: TGTGCCAGCAGCCACCAAGGGGTGAACTATGGCTACACCTTC; cdr3_aa: CASSHQGVNYGYTF; cdr3_length: 14; d_call: .; j_call: TRBJ1-2; v_call: TRBV27
cdr3_nt: TGTGCCAGCATTTCAAACCAGGGAACTGTTCCCTACGAGCAGTACTTC; cdr3_aa: CASISNQGTVPYEQYF; cdr3_length: 16; d_call: .; j_call: TRBJ2-7; v_call: TRBV28
cdr3_nt: TGTGCCAGCAGTTTAGACAGGGGGACCTACGAGCAGTACTTC; cdr3_aa: CASSLDRGTYEQYF; cdr3_length: 14; d_call: TRBD1; j_call: TRBJ2-7; v_call: TRBV28